These 24 T cell receptor beta chains share one sample of origin, sequenced in a study of CD8 T cells in ankylosing spondylitis. From the 5' RACE reads, TCRdb called clonotypes with MiXCR, one entry per CDR3 protein. The table shows under 250,000 distinct CDR3 sequences, with roughly a third occurring only once. The sequenced material came from blood, either unsorted or a sorted T cell fraction (not recorded which). These TCRs come from a male donor with ankylosing spondylitis or in good health (not recorded which).

The V gene is TRBV28, the J gene TRBJ2-4; 9 positions match TRBD1. The CDR3 consists of 19 residues. The trim removed 5 bases at V and 1 base at J, leaving 15 bases unmatched. Germline loops: CDR1 MDHEN, CDR2 SYDVKM. CDR3 sequence: CASSQGTGGPHWAKNIQYF. CDR3 in DNA: TGTGCCAGCAGTCAGGGCACAGGGGGCCCCCACTGGGCCAAAAACATTCAGTACTTC. Based on the CDR3 plus reference TRBV28 and TRBJ2-4, the full variable domain is DVKVTQSSRYLVKRTGEKVFLECVQDMDHENMFWYRQDPGLGLRLIYFSYDVKMKEKGDIPEGYSVSREKKERFSLILESASTNQTSMYLCASSQGTGGPHWAKNIQYFGAGTRLSVL.

The chain recombines TRBV7-9 with TRBJ2-1, with D unresolved. Trimming shortened V by 5 bases and J by 9 bases, and 17 bases separated the two germline ends. CDR1 and CDR2 from the germline V gene are SEHNR and FQNEAQ (reference sequence). This CDR3 spans 14 amino acids. CDR3 DNA: TGTGCCAGCAGCCCACCCCGGACCGGCGGTGAGCAGTTCTTC. Protein sequence: CASSPPRTGGEQFF.

The chain uses TRBV9 and TRBJ2-5; D may be TRBD1 or TRBD2 (6 bases each). The CDR3 extends over 18 amino acids. The germline V and J ends were trimmed by 4 bases and 5 bases, with 27 bases remaining between them. CDR1 is SGDLS, CDR2 YYNGEE, per germline. CDR3 sequence (DNA): TGTGCCAGCAGCCCCCGTGGGTTGGAGGGGGTGACTGTGGAGACCCAGTACTTC. Translation: CASSPRGLEGVTVETQYF.

This chain connects TRBV4-2 to TRBJ2-5; D may match TRBD1 or TRBD2 (5 bases each). V was trimmed by 3 bases and J by 1 base, leaving 21 bases between them. Per germline, CDR1 LGHNA and CDR2 YNFKEQ. The CDR3 length is 18 residues. The CDR3 here is CASSQTGTLLVSQETQYF. CDR3 nucleotides: TGTGCCAGCAGCCAGACCGGGACCCTTCTAGTGTCCCAAGAGACCCAGTACTTC.

The chain carries TRBV20-1 and TRBJ2-3; TRBD1 is a possible D gene (5 bases). The CDR3 has 16 amino acids. The V gene's germline CDR1 is DFQATT and CDR2 SNEGSKA (reference sequence). V was trimmed by 2 bases and J by 4 bases, leaving 19 bases between them. CDR3 coding DNA: TGCAGTGCTAGACAGGGAACCACCCTCCCCCCAGATACGCAGTATTTT. This encodes CSARQGTTLPPDTQYF.

This chain uses TRBV20-1 with TRBJ2-3; 7 nucleotides match TRBD2. Germline loops: CDR1 DFQATT, CDR2 SNEGSKA (reference sequence). Trimming removed 4 bases from V and 6 bases from J; junction bases left unmatched: 19. This CDR3 region has 17 residues. CDR3 bases: TGCAGTGCTAACAAACGGAGCGGGGCCCCACTCGGGGATACGCAGTATTTT. Translated: CSANKRSGAPLGDTQYF.

This clonotype has just a few counts. The J gene is TRBJ2-1, the V gene TRBV28; TRBD2 agrees at 8 bases. Germline V lookup: CDR1 MDHEN, CDR2 SYDVKM. The CDR3 has 18 residues. The ends lost 2 bases at V and 4 bases at J; junction bases unmatched: 13. The CDR3 DNA follows: TGTGCCAGCAGTTTAGCCCTTCCTGGAGCGGGGGTTTACAATGAGCAGTTCTTC. Protein sequence: CASSLALPGAGVYNEQFF.

Concerning this clonotype: It may be a read error: a sequence one base away is much more abundant. The chain is built from TRBV20-1 and TRBJ2-1, with D uncertain. Germline CDR1 DFQATT, CDR2 SNEGSKA (reference sequence). V dropped 2 bases and J dropped 8 bases, with 4 bases sitting between them. CDR3 size: 10 residues. CDR3 amino acids: CSARRDEQFF. DNA for the CDR3: TGCAGTGCTAGACGGGATGAGCAGTTCTTC.

This rearrangement joins TRBV5-5 to TRBJ2-1; the match to TRBD2 covers 7 bases. CDR1 and CDR2 (germline): SGHKS, YYEKEE (reference sequence). The CDR3 is 16 amino acids. J gave up 4 bases and V 4 bases, and 11 bases lay outside the gene matches. CDR3 nucleotide sequence: TGTGCCAGCAGCGGGGGAGGGCCACATTATTACAATGAGCAGTTCTTC. This gives the protein CASSGGGPHYYNEQFF. Based on the CDR3 plus reference TRBV5-5 and TRBJ2-1, the full variable domain is DAGVTQSPTHLIKTRGQQVTLRCSPISGHKSVSWYQQVLGQGPQFIFQYYEKEERGRGNFPDRFSARQFPNYSSELNVNALLLGDSALYLCASSGGGPHYYNEQFFGPGTRLTVL.

The gene calls are TRBV5-4 and TRBJ2-5; D is unresolved. V lost 3 bases and J lost 2, with 5 bases in between. The CDR3 loop spans 12 amino acids. Looked up from germline, CDR1 is SGHNT and CDR2 is YYREEE (reference sequence). The CDR3 sequence is CASSSNQETQYF. The DNA for the CDR3 is TGTGCCAGCAGCTCAAATCAAGAGACCCAGTACTTC.

This clonotype was seen a handful of times. The rearrangement uses TRBV20-1 and TRBJ2-1; a possible D gene is TRBD2 (6 bases). The CDR3 has 16 residues. V was cut by 0 bases and J by 3 bases, with 15 bases left in between. CDR1 and CDR2 from the germline V gene are DFQATT and SNEGSKA (reference sequence). The CDR3 here is CSARDAGQGGYNEQFF. CDR3 bases: TGCAGTGCTAGAGATGCCGGGCAGGGAGGCTACAATGAGCAGTTCTTC.

Only a few counts were recorded for this clonotype. The J gene is TRBJ2-5, the V gene TRBV6-1; D perhaps matches TRBD2 (7 bases). Trimming removed 10 bases from V and 2 bases from J, with 14 bases in between. The CDR3 extends over 13 amino acids. Germline CDR1 is MNHNS and CDR2 is SASEGT. The DNA of the CDR3 is TGTGCCATCTGGGGAGGGGGTCAAGAGACCCAGTACTTC. The encoded protein is CAIWGGGQETQYF.

This chain connects TRBV12-3 or TRBV12-4 to TRBJ2-1, with a possible D match to TRBD1 (6 bases). The CDR3 length is 13 residues. The V end lost 6 bases, the J end lost 9 bases, and 15 bases lay between the germline ends. CDR3 nucleotides: TGTGCCAGCAGCCCTACAGGGTATGGTGAGCAGTTCTTC. Amino acid sequence: CASSPTGYGEQFF.

This chain uses TRBV20-1 with TRBJ2-7; D could derive from TRBD1 or TRBD2 (6 bases each). Germline V CDR1 and CDR2: DFQATT, SNEGSKA (reference sequence). V lost 2 bases to trimming and J lost 7 bases, with 15 bases between them. This CDR3 is 13 amino acids long. The CDR3 nucleotides are TGCAGTGCTAGAAAGCAGGGGACTGGAGAGCAGTACTTC. It is translated as CSARKQGTGEQYF.

Here the CDR3 reads CSVTGANEKLFF. The CDR3 DNA reads TGCAGCGTGACAGGGGCTAATGAAAAACTGTTTTTT. The V and J genes are TRBV29-1 and TRBJ1-4, with 8 bases identical to TRBD1. This CDR3 has 12 amino acids. Germline V gene lookup returns CDR1 SQVTM and CDR2 ANQGSEA. J gave up 3 bases and V 6 bases, and 0 bases lay outside the gene matches.

The genes are TRBV12-3 or TRBV12-4 and TRBJ2-2; 9 bases match TRBD2. CDR3 size: 15 residues. Losses at the gene ends were 8 bases for V and 5 bases for J; bases not matched to a gene: 9. In DNA form, the CDR3 reads TGTGCCAGCCACAAACTAGCGGGCCAAACCGGGGAGCTGTTTTTT. Translation: CASHKLAGQTGELFF.

This clonotype was observed a handful of times. CDR3 sequence (DNA): TGCAGTGCTAACACAGGGATTGGAACAGATACGCAGTATTTT. This gives the protein CSANTGIGTDTQYF. The chain carries TRBV20-1 and TRBJ2-3, with D tentatively TRBD1 (6 bases). The CDR3 consists of 14 residues. Trimming pared 4 bases from V and 3 bases from J, leaving 14 bases between. Germline V CDR1 and CDR2: DFQATT, SNEGSKA (reference sequence).

The gene calls are TRBV7-3 and TRBJ2-7; D is uncertain. Germline loops: CDR1 SGHTA, CDR2 FQGTGA. V lost 4 bases and J lost 0, with 7 bases in between. This CDR3 is 13 amino acids long. CDR3 DNA sequence: TGTGCCAGCAGCTCTGACTGCTCCTACGAGCAGTACTTC. This codes for CASSSDCSYEQYF.

This clonotype came up a few times. The chain carries TRBV20-1 and TRBJ2-3; D call uncertain. CDR3 length: 12 amino acids. CDR1 and CDR2 (germline): DFQATT, SNEGSKA (reference sequence). V was cut by 5 bases and J by 1 base, with 7 bases left in between. The CDR3 spells CSAHQGTDTQYF. CDR3 nucleotide sequence: TGCAGTGCTCACCAGGGCACAGATACGCAGTATTTT.

V usage is TRBV12-3 or TRBV12-4 and J usage is TRBJ1-2, with 10 bases lining up with TRBD1. This CDR3 has 14 amino acids. Trimming removed 6 bases from V and 6 bases from J; junction bases left unmatched: 7. CDR3 in amino acids: CASSRGQGLNGYTF. CDR3 in DNA: TGTGCCAGCAGCCGGGGACAGGGGCTGAATGGCTACACCTTC.

This clonotype turned up a few times. CDR3 sequence reads: CATSRDGTGAYEQYF. CDR3 nucleotide sequence: TGTGCCACCAGCAGAGATGGAACAGGGGCATACGAGCAGTACTTC. The V call is TRBV15, the J call TRBJ2-7, with 7 bases matching TRBD1. V lost 0 bases and J lost 4; bases outside the gene matches: 6. This CDR3 contains 15 residues. In germline, CDR1 is LNHNV, CDR2 YYDKDF (reference sequence).

The chain combines TRBV6-5 with TRBJ2-1, with D possibly being TRBD1 or TRBD2 (5 bases each). Germline lookup yields CDR1 MNHEY and CDR2 SVGAGI. This CDR3 has 14 amino acids. V lost 4 bases and J 8 bases, leaving 15 bases between the germline ends. The CDR3 reads CASSSGPSGDEQFF. CDR3 nucleotide sequence: TGTGCCAGCAGTTCGGGACCCTCCGGGGATGAGCAGTTCTTC.

This chain uses TRBV5-1 with TRBJ2-3; 9 positions agree with TRBD2. The CDR3 has 18 residues. Germline V lookup: CDR1 SGHRS, CDR2 YFSETQ. With V trimmed by 4 bases and J by 0 bases, 12 bases remained unmatched. The CDR3 nucleotides are TGCGCCAGCAGCCCCCGGAGTAGCGGGGGCTCTAGCACAGATACGCAGTATTTT. Its translation: CASSPRSSGGSSTDTQYF.

The J gene is TRBJ2-5, the V gene TRBV11-1; D is unclear. V lost 5 bases and J lost 5, with 15 bases in between. Looked up from germline, CDR1 is SGHAT and CDR2 is FQDESV (reference sequence). The CDR3 runs 14 residues. The CDR3 region has the DNA TGTGCCAGCAGCGACAAGGGTGGGCCGGAGACCCAGTACTTC. Amino acid sequence: CASSDKGGPETQYF.